This T cell receptor (beta chain) was identified during a study of T cell changes during pregnancy in multiple sclerosis. The V gene's germline CDR1 is SGHRS and CDR2 YFSETQ. There are 17 residues in the CDR3. V was pared by 1 base and J by 5 bases, with 11 bases of the junction left unmatched. Sequencing used immunoSEQ multiplex PCR; TCRdb keeps in-frame clones, though not all of them. The sample lists just over 55,000 clones, around 93% seen once, with around 3.3% in the top ten. Material: peripheral blood, obtained after pregnancy. The clonotype comes from a female donor in good health, enrolled as a control in a pregnancy study. V gene TRBV5-1 combines with J gene TRBJ2-5; TRBD2 agrees at 10 bases. CDR3 amino acids: CASSLWYGTAGGETQYF. The CDR3 DNA follows: TGCGCCAGCAGCTTGTGGTACGGGACAGCGGGGGGGGAGACCCAGTACTTC.